This T cell receptor (beta chain) is from a study of T cells in Graves' hyperthyroidism and ophthalmopathy. Trimming took 5 bases from V and 4 from J; bases not matched to a gene: 1. Germline V gene lookup returns CDR1 DFQATT and CDR2 SNEGSKA (reference sequence). This CDR3 is built from 12 residues. Study-wide results and caveats: The model forecast ophthalmopathy, anticipating it by a median approximately 6.2 months before onset.

This clonotype has more than one count but fewer than ten. Its cognate antigen is unknown. The blood was taken when hyperthyroidism was first diagnosed, before any ophthalmopathy symptoms showed up. Amplification of TCR beta CDR3 regions was performed using RNA transcripts as template. During a first-round RT-PCR of the TCR CDR3, the HTBI primer set was used. TCRdb reprocessed the multiplex PCR reads via MiXCR and lists one record per CDR3 protein. The table lists 370,000 or so distinct CDR3 sequences, 13% of them singletons. The clonotype was recovered from a man aged 30 to 45 with Graves' hyperthyroidism that later progressed to Graves' ophthalmopathy. The sequencing sample was made of blood. The chain has TRBV20-1 and TRBJ1-5; 8 bases line up with TRBD1. In DNA form, the CDR3 reads TGCAGTGCTGACAGGGGAAATCAGCCCCAGCATTTT. This codes for CSADRGNQPQHF.